This paragraph reports one T cell receptor (beta chain). Its antigen is not known. PCR employed 60 Vbeta and 13 Jbeta primers. Original data processing: Later reanalysis found about 80 million unique TCR beta chains, 10 million to 12 million of them shared. Sequencing used immunoSEQ multiplex PCR; TCRdb keeps in-frame clones, though not all of them. Clone size and the V and J calls come from that table; the DNA yielded D and trimming. The sample includes roughly 86,000 clones, around 79% of them seen just once. The record originates from a study of cytomegalovirus exposure and HLA in healthy donors. The CDR3 is made up of 14 amino acids. The germline V gene encodes CDR1 SGHRS and CDR2 YFSETQ. V lost 5 bases, J lost 3 bases, and 4 bases stayed unmatched. Study-wide points: Prediction of most subjects' HLA-A and HLA-B alleles by TCR beta sequences was reportedly accurate. According to the study, around 180 TCR beta chains were cytomegalovirus-associated. Later work found that TCR association rates differed between HLA loci; DRB1 had the most and HLA-C the fewest.

The TCR sequence derives from a female donor in good health and CMV-seronegative. The sample was PBMCs. The chain recombines TRBV5-1 with TRBJ2-1, with TRBD2 matching over 8 bases. CDR3 DNA sequence: TGCGCCAGCAGTCGCGGGAGGCTCTACAATGAGCAGTTCTTC. It encodes CASSRGRLYNEQFF.